A single sample is the source of the 2 T cell receptor beta chains below, sequenced in a study of radiation and T cells in renal cell carcinoma. Libraries were prepared by immunoSEQ multiplex PCR; TCRdb keeps only in-frame clonotypes and omits some of them. The repertoire holds some 43,000 clones, around four fifths seen once, with 27% in the top ten. Time point noted: blood 4 weeks post-SBRT, at nephrectomy. Treatment specified: 15 Gy SBRT to primary tumor, nephrectomy 4 weeks later. This material consisted of blood, taken from a patient whose treatment included radiotherapy and nephrectomy. The receptors shown here come from a woman between 65 and 79 years old with renal cell carcinoma.

This clone appeared many times. This chain connects TRBV6-1 to TRBJ2-1; the D gene is possibly TRBD1 (5 bases). V lost 7 bases, J lost 6 bases, and 10 bases lay in between. Germline V gene sequence: CDR1 MNHNS, CDR2 SASEGT. The CDR3 covers 12 residues. CDR3 amino acids: CASTSQGNEQFF. The CDR3 nucleotides are TGTGCCAGCACCAGCCAGGGCAATGAGCAGTTCTTC.

This clone came up once. The rearrangement joins TRBV19 to TRBJ2-1, with D possibly being TRBD2 (6 bases). Trimming pared 5 bases from V and 8 bases from J, leaving 16 bases between. This CDR3 has 14 amino acids. Germline V gene sequence: CDR1 LNHDA, CDR2 SQIVND (reference sequence). CDR3 region: CASSAGTSLHEQFF. DNA of the CDR3: TGTGCCAGTAGTGCCGGGACTTCCCTCCATGAGCAGTTCTTC.